This TCR beta chain was identified in a study of shared clonotypes between healthy human individuals. Study conclusions and caveats: A handful of donors held about 5% of naive CD4 clonotypes in common. How much donors shared clonotypes was expected to be affected by sequencing depth.

Naive CD8 cells lacked CD45RO and underwent positive selection for CCR7, leaving out terminally differentiated effector memory CD45RA+ cells. Donors were healthy HIV-negative adults without recently reported acute infections or vaccinations. Adult Caucasians living in Nashville, Tennessee made up all of the donors. Method: immunoSEQ multiplex PCR; TCRdb's copy keeps in-frame clones and lacks some. The table records about 680,000 clones, around 90% of them present only once. With regard to this clone: Antigen: not known.

After removal of 5 bases from V and 4 bases from J, the junction contained 5 bases not matched to a gene. The CDR3 length is 14 residues. From germline, CDR1 is SEHNR and CDR2 FQNEAQ (reference sequence). The TCR was taken from a man younger than 45 in good health. The chain employs TRBV7-9 and TRBJ1-5, with 7 positions matching TRBD1. The specimen was naive CD8+ T cells sorted from blood. In DNA, the CDR3 is TGTGCCAGCAGCCAGGGGGGGGTGAATCAGCCCCAGCATTTT. As protein: CASSQGGVNQPQHF.